A single sample is the source of the 5 T cell receptor beta chains below, sequenced in a study of T cells in Graves' hyperthyroidism and ophthalmopathy (dated by TCRdb to the late 2010s). To prepare the library, multiplex PCR was applied. Sequencing was carried out with an Illumina HiSeq 2000. TCR beta CDR3 regions were amplified from RNA transcripts. For the first round of RT-PCR on the TCR CDR3, the HTBI primer set was used together with the Qiagen OneStep RT-PCR kit. The raw public reads went through TCRdb reprocessing: fastp at Q25, MiXCR clone calling, in-frame beta chains kept. Under each unique CDR3 protein, matching rows form one entry showing the most common genes and DNA. The table for this sample lists almost 500,000 distinct CDR3 sequences; approximately 22% of them were counted only once. The ten largest make up about 49% of the sample. Sequenced sample: blood. The source of these receptors is a woman in her seventies with Graves' ophthalmopathy.

The CDR3 bases are TGTGCCAGCAGCACGCGGGCAAACCCGCCTGGCTACACCTTC. It translates to CASSTRANPPGYTF. The chain recombines TRBV28 with TRBJ1-2; no reliable D call. The CDR3 runs to 14 residues. Germline CDR1 MDHEN, CDR2 SYDVKM. The V end lost 6 bases, the J end lost 7 bases, and 18 bases lay between the germline ends.

In this sample, this clonotype turned up a few times. This chain uses TRBV12-3 or TRBV12-4 with TRBJ1-5; 10 positions agree with TRBD1. V shed 6 bases, J shed 2 bases, and the junction held 10 bases outside the gene matches. The CDR3 runs 17 residues. The CDR3 region has the DNA TGTGCCAGCAGCCCTTGGACAGGGGGAGTCGGCAATCAGCCCCAGCATTTT. It translates to CASSPWTGGVGNQPQHF.

This clonotype was detected only a few times. This chain's CDR3 is CSVGLAGVHTQYF. The CDR3 region has the DNA TGCAGTGTGGGACTAGCGGGGGTTCATACGCAGTATTTT. V is TRBV20-1 and J is TRBJ2-3; 14 bases agree with TRBD2. The CDR3 contains 13 residues. With 7 bases clipped from V and 7 bases from J, the junction kept 4 bases outside the gene matches. CDR1 and CDR2 from the germline V gene are DFQATT and SNEGSKA (reference sequence).

The chain combines TRBV24-1 with TRBJ2-1, with 7 nucleotides matching TRBD1. The germline V gene encodes CDR1 KGHDR and CDR2 SFDVKD. Trimming cost V 1 base and J 1 base; bases outside gene matches: 6. The CDR3 loop spans 17 amino acids. CDR3 bases: TGTGCCACCAGTGATTTTGGCAGGGGGTCGTCCTACAATGAGCAGTTCTTC. Protein sequence: CATSDFGRGSSYNEQFF.

In its sample, this clonotype was seen many times. The V and J genes are TRBV28 and TRBJ2-7, with D unclear. V was cut by 6 bases and J by 4 bases, with 7 bases left in between. CDR3 size: 11 residues. Germline V gene data show CDR1 as MDHEN and CDR2 as SYDVKM. CDR3 nucleotides: TGTGCCAGCAGACTCTTATACGAGCAGTACTTC. Translated, it gives CASRLLYEQYF.